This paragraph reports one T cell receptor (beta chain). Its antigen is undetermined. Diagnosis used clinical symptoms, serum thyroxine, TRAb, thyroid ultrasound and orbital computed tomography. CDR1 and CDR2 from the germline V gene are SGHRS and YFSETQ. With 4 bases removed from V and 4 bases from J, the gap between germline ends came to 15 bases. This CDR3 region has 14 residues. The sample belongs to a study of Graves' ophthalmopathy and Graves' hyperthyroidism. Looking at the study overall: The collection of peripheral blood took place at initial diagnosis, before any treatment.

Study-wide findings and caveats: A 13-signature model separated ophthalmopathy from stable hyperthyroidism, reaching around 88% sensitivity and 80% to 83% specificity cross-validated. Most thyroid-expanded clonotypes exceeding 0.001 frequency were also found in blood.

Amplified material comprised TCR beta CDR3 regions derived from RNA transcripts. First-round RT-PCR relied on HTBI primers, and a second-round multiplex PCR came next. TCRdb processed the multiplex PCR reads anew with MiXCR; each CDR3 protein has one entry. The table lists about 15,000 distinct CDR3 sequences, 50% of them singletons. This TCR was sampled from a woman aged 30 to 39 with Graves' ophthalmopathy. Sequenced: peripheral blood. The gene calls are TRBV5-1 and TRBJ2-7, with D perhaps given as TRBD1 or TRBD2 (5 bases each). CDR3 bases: TGCGCCAGCAGCATACTCGGGGCAGCTTACGAGCAGTACTTC. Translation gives CASSILGAAYEQYF.